This TCR beta chain is from a study of cytomegalovirus exposure and HLA in healthy donors. Study findings and constraints: Association with HLA alleles at 0.05 false discovery rate was found for some 18,000 TCR beta sequences in a later analysis. Cytomegalovirus association was assigned to 170 or so TCR beta chains. In vitro testing confirmed a few CMV-associated chains as specific for CMV antigens.

As for this clone: The antigen is not known.

Trimming left V 5 bases short and J 4 bases short, with 10 bases between. Germline CDR1 reads SEHNR; CDR2 reads FQNEAQ (reference sequence). There are 13 residues in the CDR3. Both 60 Vbeta primers and 13 Jbeta primers went into the PCR. TCRdb's copy holds only in-frame clones and misses some; the assay was immunoSEQ multiplex PCR. The sample consists of 95,000 to 150,000 clones, roughly 80% of them appearing once. Sequenced material: PBMCs. The origin of this receptor is a young man in good health and CMV-seronegative. The chain uses TRBV7-9 and TRBJ2-3, with D possibly TRBD2 on 6 matching bases. The CDR3 reads CASSPDYSDTQYF. The CDR3 coding sequence is TGTGCCAGCAGCCCGGACTACTCAGATACGCAGTATTTT.